This TCR beta chain was found in a study of cytomegalovirus exposure and HLA in healthy donors. Study overall: A preliminary data release comprised roughly 85 million unique TCRs obtained from HLA-typed donors.

Looked up from germline, CDR1 is LGHNA and CDR2 is YSLEER. This CDR3 region has 18 residues. With 0 bases removed from V and 0 bases from J, the gap between germline ends came to 15 bases. PCR involved 60 Vbeta and 13 Jbeta primers. Per the authors' pipeline: The authors later counted 70 million to 80 million unique TCR beta chains, approximately 12 million of them shared. Assay: immunoSEQ multiplex PCR; the TCRdb copy retains only in-frame clones and omits some. V, J and clone size are those of that table, while D and trimming were read from the DNA. The repertoire holds under 200,000 clones, roughly 80% seen once, with around 1.7% in the top ten.

Input material: PBMCs. J is TRBJ1-3 and V is TRBV4-3, with a tentative D call TRBD1 (6 bases). This clonotype was sampled from a woman in her late teens or twenties in good health and CMV-seronegative. The CDR3 coding sequence is TGCGCCAGCAGCCAAGATGGGATTGGGGGCATCTCTGGAAACACCATATATTTT. This translates into CASSQDGIGGISGNTIYF.